A selection of T cell receptor beta chains follows, all from one sample in a study of blood T cell repertoires in COVID-19. Measured with immunoSEQ multiplex PCR; TCRdb has only the in-frame clones, and not every one. Found here are over 120,000 clones, about 80% of them singletons; the top ten hold about 4%. Sequencing was performed on peripheral blood. All receptors come from a man between 65 and 80 years old who had recovered from COVID-19. Each CDR3 is given with its conserved first and last residue. The D gene is left open where the match is weak. Expanded clones get a size class; other rows say once, few or many, or leave the size out.

size: .; D: .; J: TRBJ1-6; V: TRBV18; CDR3: CASSPPQGLPLHF; DNA: TGTGCCAGCTCACCACCGCAGGGTTTACCCCTCCACTTT
size: few; D: TRBD2; J: TRBJ2-7; V: TRBV15; CDR3: CATSREASGASYEQYF; DNA: TGTGCCACCAGCAGAGAGGCTAGCGGGGCAAGCTACGAGCAGTACTTC
size: .; D: .; J: TRBJ2-3; V: TRBV4-1; CDR3: CASSRELDTQYF; DNA: TGCGCCAGCAGCCGGGAGCTTGATACGCAGTATTTT
size: .; D: TRBD2; J: TRBJ2-7; V: TRBV7-6; CDR3: CASSLASSGSADEQYF; DNA: TGTGCCAGCAGCTTAGCGTCTAGCGGGAGTGCAGACGAGCAGTACTTC
size: .; D: TRBD1; J: TRBJ1-3; V: TRBV7-2; CDR3: CASSPGGPGTGNTIYF; DNA: TGTGCCAGCAGCCCAGGGGGGCCAGGGACCGGAAACACCATATATTTT
size: .; D: .; J: TRBJ1-3; V: TRBV9; CDR3: CASSVGLSSGNTIYF; DNA: TGTGCCAGCAGCGTAGGCCTCAGCTCTGGAAACACCATATATTTT
size: .; D: TRBD2; J: TRBJ2-1; V: TRBV3-1/TRBV3-2; CDR3: CASSRQTSGIEQFF; DNA: TGTGCCAGCAGCCGACAGACTAGCGGTATTGAGCAGTTCTTC
size: .; D: .; J: TRBJ1-1; V: TRBV28; CDR3: CASRGRVNTEAFF; DNA: TGTGCCAGCAGGGGCAGGGTCAACACTGAAGCTTTCTTT
size: few; D: .; J: TRBJ1-1; V: TRBV30; CDR3: CASGWNTEAFF; DNA: TGTGCCTCAGGTTGGAACACTGAAGCTTTCTTT
size: .; D: TRBD2; J: TRBJ2-3; V: TRBV4-2; CDR3: CASSQQRESDTQYF; DNA: TGTGCCAGCAGCCAACAGCGGGAGTCAGATACGCAGTATTTT
size: .; D: .; J: TRBJ1-2; V: TRBV5-4; CDR3: CASSLARGSTRGGYTF; DNA: TGTGCCAGCAGCTTGGCCCGTGGAAGTACCCGAGGTGGCTACACCTTC
size: few; D: TRBD2; J: TRBJ2-1; V: TRBV3-1/TRBV3-2; CDR3: CASSQGLQREGNEQFF; DNA: TGTGCCAGCAGCCAAGGGCTGCAGCGGGAGGGAAATGAGCAGTTCTTC
size: .; D: .; J: TRBJ1-5; V: TRBV2; CDR3: CASKGGGGQPQHF; DNA: TGTGCCAGCAAAGGCGGCGGCGGGCAGCCCCAGCATTTT
size: .; D: .; J: TRBJ2-3; V: TRBV7-9; CDR3: CASTLGGRTDTQYF; DNA: TGTGCCAGCACCCTTGGCGGTCGCACAGATACGCAGTATTTT
size: .; D: .; J: TRBJ1-5; V: TRBV4-3; CDR3: CASSQTDRTQPQHF; DNA: TGCGCCAGCAGCCAGACAGACAGGACGCAGCCCCAGCATTTT
size: .; D: TRBD1; J: TRBJ1-4; V: TRBV30; CDR3: CAWSGKGQGNEKLFF; DNA: TGTGCCTGGAGTGGTAAGGGACAGGGGAATGAAAAACTGTTTTTT
size: .; D: .; J: TRBJ1-1; V: TRBV4-1; CDR3: CASSQDIRSGAFF; DNA: TGCGCCAGCAGCCAAGATATCCGGAGTGGAGCTTTCTTT
size: .; D: .; J: TRBJ2-3; V: TRBV27; CDR3: CASSETDGTDTQYF; DNA: TGTGCCAGCAGTGAGACTGATGGCACAGATACGCAGTATTTT
size: .; D: .; J: TRBJ2-3; V: TRBV19; CDR3: CASSIREWTDTQYF; DNA: TGTGCCAGTAGTATACGGGAGTGGACAGATACGCAGTATTTT
size: .; D: .; J: TRBJ2-7; V: TRBV29-1; CDR3: CSVVTGEQYF; DNA: TGCAGCGTTGTTACGGGAGAGCAGTACTTC
size: .; D: .; J: TRBJ2-1; V: TRBV5-1; CDR3: CASSLIPDNEQFF; DNA: TGCGCCAGCAGCTTGATACCGGACAATGAGCAGTTCTTC
size: few; D: .; J: TRBJ1-2; V: TRBV19; CDR3: CASSIGGLYGYTF; DNA: TGTGCCAGTAGTATAGGAGGCTTATATGGCTACACCTTC
size: .; D: .; J: TRBJ1-1; V: TRBV5-5; CDR3: CASNPDTGINTEAFF; DNA: TGTGCCAGCAACCCGGATACAGGGATAAACACTGAAGCTTTCTTT
size: .; D: TRBD2; J: TRBJ2-1; V: TRBV6-5; CDR3: CASSFGAGAGNEQFF; DNA: TGTGCCAGCAGCTTCGGGGCGGGAGCGGGCAATGAGCAGTTCTTC
size: .; D: .; J: TRBJ2-1; V: TRBV12-3/TRBV12-4; CDR3: CASSQLTGREQFF; DNA: TGTGCCAGCAGTCAACTAACCGGCCGTGAGCAGTTCTTC
size: .; D: TRBD1; J: TRBJ1-1; V: TRBV5-4; CDR3: CASSSTGWNTEAFF; DNA: TGTGCCAGCAGCTCGACAGGGTGGAACACTGAAGCTTTCTTT
size: once; D: .; J: TRBJ1-6; V: TRBV19; CDR3: CASSIPGDSPLHF; DNA: TGTGCCAGTAGTATTCCAGGGGATTCACCCCTCCACTTT
size: .; D: .; J: TRBJ1-2; V: TRBV2; CDR3: CASIPAAAQGGIANYGYTF; DNA: TGTGCCAGCATCCCCGCGGCGGCACAAGGGGGTATAGCTAACTATGGCTACACCTTC
size: .; D: TRBD1; J: TRBJ1-6; V: TRBV30; CDR3: CAWSVDRGLLHF; DNA: TGTGCCTGGAGTGTGGACAGGGGGCTTCTCCACTTT
size: .; D: .; J: TRBJ1-1; V: TRBV28; CDR3: CASSLGLMNTEAFF; DNA: TGTGCCAGCAGTTTAGGACTGATGAACACTGAAGCTTTCTTT
size: once; D: .; J: TRBJ2-3; V: TRBV29-1; CDR3: CSATTGSTDTQYF; DNA: TGCAGCGCCACCACAGGGAGCACAGATACGCAGTATTTT
size: .; D: TRBD1; J: TRBJ1-1; V: TRBV5-1; CDR3: CASSPGQRGLNTEAFF; DNA: TGCGCCAGCAGCCCGGGACAGAGGGGCCTGAACACTGAAGCTTTCTTT
size: .; D: TRBD1; J: TRBJ1-1; V: TRBV10-3; CDR3: CAISEGTGWNTEAFF; DNA: TGTGCCATCAGTGAGGGGACAGGGTGGAACACTGAAGCTTTCTTT